This note documents a single T cell receptor (beta chain) sequence. The CDR3 does not close with the conserved phenylalanine or tryptophan, likely indicating a read error. The second PCR ran about 6 to 12 cycles with a sample-barcoded 5' primer and J-beta primers. TCRdb ran MiXCR on the 5' RACE reads and lists one entry per CDR3 protein. The sample has 800,000 to 950,000 distinct CDR3 sequences; roughly 29% are singletons. In germline, CDR1 is SGHTA, CDR2 FQGNSA. The CDR3 contains 14 residues. At least 7 million PBMCs were isolated per sample. The sample belongs to a study of blood T cells in healthy people across ages. The same data also went into a second study, on T cells of mothers and their children. That source adds: The entire RNA extract went into cDNA synthesis at approximately 1.6 ug per 15 ul.

The sequence derives from a middle-aged woman in good health. V gene TRBV7-2 combines with J gene TRBJ2-1; the D gene could be TRBD1 or TRBD2 (5 bases each). Sequencing input: blood. CDR3 amino acids: CASSFMGVYNEQFL. The CDR3 nucleotides are TGTGCCAGTAGCTTCATGGGGGTCTACAATGAGCAGTTCTTA.